This T cell receptor beta chain was sequenced during a study of monozygotic twins with inflammatory bowel disease. With regard to this clonotype: Its specificity is unknown.

Whole blood supplied total RNA, and T cells were not sorted. The CDR3 is made up of 14 amino acids. Germline CDR1 reads SGHVS; CDR2 reads FQNEAQ. TCRdb reanalyzed the 5' RACE reads, giving one entry per CDR3 protein sequence and no DNA. Its listing shows just over 300,000 distinct CDR3 sequences. Overall study results and limits: Among twins, concordant and discordant pairs did not differ in repertoire similarity, possibly from limited power. With inverse Simpson as the measure, TCRbeta diversity was lower in IBD patients than in healthy co-twins.

This sequence joins TRBV7-8 and TRBJ2-7; TCRdb calls TRBD1, which cannot be checked without DNA. The sequencing sample was made of blood. The sequence came from a human donor with ulcerative colitis or Crohn's disease, or a healthy co-twin of an affected twin (not recorded which). CDR3: CASSSPLQGFEQYF.